The rows below give T cell receptor beta chains drawn from one sample of a study of OX40 agonist ivuxolimab in advanced cancers. The data were produced by immunoSEQ multiplex PCR, yet TCRdb's version contains in-frame clones alone and is incomplete. The data hold over 25,000 clones, with 82% observed a single time. This material consisted of CD4+ or CD8+ T cells sorted from blood, taken in a trial of the OX40 agonist ivuxolimab. The origin of the receptors is an adult with an advanced solid tumor such as melanoma, head and neck, liver or kidney cancer. CDR3s leave out the opening cysteine and the closing phenylalanine or tryptophan.

>TRBJ1-1|TRBV4-1
ASSQVRTGGTEAF
>TRBJ2-7|TRBV10-2
ASSEDQAYEQY
>TRBJ1-4|TRBV6-5
ASSYSDGNEKLF
>TRBJ1-1|TRBV4-3
ASSQAGVGMNTEAF
>TRBJ2-7|TRBV2
ASLTGGVTPQY
>TRBJ2-7|TRBV29-1
SVEGLAGGPSYEQY
>TRBJ1-1|TRBV5-4
ASSSPGQANTEAF
>TRBJ2-5|TRBV19
ASSIGLAEETQY
>TRBJ2-2|TRBV5-1
ASSLAGVFTGELF
>TRBJ2-2|TRBV27
ASNGQGTTGELF
>TRBJ2-7|TRBV28
ASSLVFSSSRYEQY
>TRBJ1-5|TRBV19
ASSNGQNQPQH
>TRBJ1-1|TRBV28
ASSQAGLSGTEAF
>TRBJ2-1|TRBV10-2
ASRPTSVYNEQF
>TRBJ2-7|TRBV5-1
ASSLGQKPYEQY
>TRBJ2-7|TRBV6-1
ASSEGPALYEQY
>TRBJ2-1|TRBV6-5
ASSYWTSGSYEQF
>TRBJ2-7|TRBV6-5
AYPPHPLAYEQY
>TRBJ1-3|TRBV6-4
ASSYADRAGNTIY
>TRBJ2-7|TRBV7-6
ASSFDVTYEQY
>TRBJ1-1|TRBV28
ATKAGISAEAF
>TRBJ1-1|TRBV9
ASSVGWDTEAF
>TRBJ2-3|TRBV7-3
ASSPTPGTFRTDTQY
>TRBJ1-1|TRBV7-9
ASSQLSTEAF
>TRBJ2-7|TRBV9
ASSDGTAYEQY
>TRBJ2-5|TRBV6-5
ASTPLGLSTETQY
>TRBJ1-3|TRBV5-3
ARSLRKREAGNTIY
>TRBJ1-5|TRBV19
ASSIPQNSNQPQH
>TRBJ2-5|TRBV7-2
ASSVGLAGGETQY
>TRBJ2-1|TRBV27
ASSLGGNEQF
>TRBJ2-1|TRBV20-1
SANQNEQF
>TRBJ2-7|TRBV11-2
ASSFILAGGLYEQY
>TRBJ2-5|TRBV2
ASSVRRETVETQY
>TRBJ1-4|TRBV28
ASSPGQLTATNEKLF
>TRBJ2-2|TRBV27
ASTLTSGGNTGELF
>TRBJ2-3|TRBV4-1
ASSQESLDTQY
>TRBJ2-1|TRBV19
ASKTGSSYNEQF
>TRBJ2-1|TRBV27
ASSFRGSLGYEQF
>TRBJ2-7|TRBV27
ASSSQGYEQY
>TRBJ2-7|TRBV30
AWSVGLWRDRGIYEQY
>TRBJ2-2|TRBV28
ASSPMGEITGELF
>TRBJ2-3|TRBV15
ATSPRYSSTDTQY
>TRBJ2-1|TRBV15
ATRAGTALANEQF
>TRBJ2-3|TRBV28
ASRVSGGLTDTQY
>TRBJ2-7|TRBV5-6
ASRGPYEQY
>TRBJ1-5|TRBV5-5
ASSWGESPQPQH
>TRBJ2-7|TRBV9
ASSVMGNDEQY
>TRBJ1-1|TRBV30
AWSVRGLKNEAF
>TRBJ1-1|TRBV10-3
AIRQGLAFMNTEAF
>TRBJ2-1|TRBV7-6
ASSLGVWGAGHEQF
>TRBJ2-3|TRBV19
ASSMGLAGGTDTQY
>TRBJ2-7|TRBV15
ATSREGGSSYEQY
>TRBJ2-7|TRBV30
AWSAEGYEQY
>TRBJ2-2|TRBV10-1
ASSGGESGRANTGELF
>TRBJ2-7|TRBV5-6
ASSSYSYEQY
>TRBJ2-7|TRBV5-5
ASSMTSGSSYEQY
>TRBJ1-1|TRBV5-6
ASSEGQGIVPEAF
>TRBJ2-7|TRBV29-1
SVGLAGVGYEQY
>TRBJ2-3|TRBV10-1
ASSETSGPSTDTQY
>TRBJ1-2|TRBV28
ASSLYGGNYGYT